This T cell receptor (beta chain) was observed in a study of blood T cell repertoires in COVID-19. Whole-study context: Both acute and convalescent COVID-19 samples were obtained from the United States, Italy and Spain. T cells, B-cell-depleted T cells, or PBMCs supplied cDNA or gDNA.

V lost 1 base, J lost 5 bases, and 11 bases lay in between. The CDR3 is 14 amino acids. CDR1 is MRHNA, CDR2 SNTAGT, per germline. Per the authors' pipeline: Using reference gene primer amplification, nucleated cell counts were estimated. The assay was immunoSEQ multiplex PCR, and TCRdb's table has in-frame clones only and misses some. The V and J calls and clone size are taken from that table; D and trimming were inferred from the DNA. The table includes roughly 130,000 clones, around 85% detected once. V is TRBV6-4 and J is TRBJ1-1; D remains ambiguous. The clonotype comes from a woman in her fifties or sixties with acute or convalescent COVID-19. What was sequenced was peripheral blood. In DNA, the CDR3 is TGTGCCAGCAGTGACTATACTAAGAGGACTGAAGCTTTCTTT. Its protein is CASSDYTKRTEAFF.